These 16 T cell receptor beta chains share one sample of origin, sequenced in a study of shared clonotypes between healthy human individuals. Naive-designated CD8 cells lacked CD45RO, were positively enriched for CCR7, and omitted terminally differentiated effector memory CD45RA+ cells. The protocol was immunoSEQ multiplex PCR, while the TCRdb copy is restricted to in-frame clones and leaves out a portion. The sample lists around 1.9 million clones; 90% to 95% were seen once. The material sequenced was naive CD8+ T cells from PBMCs. The receptors were gathered from a man younger than 35 in good health. Some clones in this sample may be carry-over from other donors' samples.

This clone was found once. J is TRBJ1-2 and V is TRBV2, with TRBD1 matching over 10 bases. The CDR3 length is 15 residues. The junction had 2 bases not matched to a gene; V was cut back by 2 bases and J by 2 bases. Germline-derived CDR1 and CDR2 are SNHLY and FYNNEI. Written as DNA, the CDR3 is TGTGCCAGCAGTGAATGGGACAGGGGAAACTATGGCTACACCTTC. This encodes CASSEWDRGNYGYTF.

This clone appeared a single time. Here the CDR3 reads CASSLTQRTGELFF. The DNA of the CDR3 is TGTGCCAGCAGCTTAACCCAGCGGACCGGGGAGCTGTTTTTT. The chain has TRBV7-6 and TRBJ2-2; D might be TRBD2 (5 bases). Germline CDR1 and CDR2: SGHVS and FNYEAQ. The CDR3 loop spans 14 amino acids. V lost 2 bases and J lost 5, with 9 bases in between. Together with reference TRBV7-6 and TRBJ2-2, the CDR3 gives the full variable domain: GAGVSQSPRYKVTKRGQDVALRCDPISGHVSLYWYRQALGQGPEFLTYFNYEAQQDKSGLPNDRFSAERPEGSISTLTIQRTEQRDSAMYRCASSLTQRTGELFFGEGSRLTVL.

This sequence joins TRBV30 and TRBJ2-2; TRBD1 is a possible D gene (6 bases). The CDR3 consists of 15 residues. CDR1 and CDR2 from the germline V gene are GTSNPN and SVGIG (reference sequence). Trimming took 0 bases from V and 7 from J, leaving 15 bases between them. CDR3 loop: CAWSVGPGVGGELFF. CDR3 nucleotides: TGTGCCTGGAGTGTAGGGCCAGGGGTCGGCGGGGAGCTGTTTTTT.

This chain links TRBV6-1 with TRBJ1-1; no firm D call. V was pared by 1 base and J by 1 base, with 7 bases between. This CDR3 is built from 14 residues. Looked up from germline, CDR1 is MNHNS and CDR2 is SASEGT. The CDR3 nucleotides are TGTGCCAGCAGTGAAGAGGGATCGAACACTGAAGCTTTCTTT. Its protein is CASSEEGSNTEAFF.

The chain is built from TRBV7-6 and TRBJ2-1; 15 bases are shared with TRBD2. Looked up from germline, CDR1 is SGHVS and CDR2 is FNYEAQ. There are 18 residues in the CDR3. The V and J ends lost 5 bases and 3 bases, in that order; junction bases with no gene match: 8. This CDR3 is CASSTRTSGRVGYNEQFF. The CDR3 coding sequence is TGTGCCAGCAGCACCCGGACTAGCGGGAGGGTAGGCTACAATGAGCAGTTCTTC.

V gene TRBV11-2 combines with J gene TRBJ2-7, with unresolved D. The V gene's germline CDR1 is SGHAT and CDR2 FQNNGV. This CDR3 comprises 15 residues. V was trimmed by 0 bases and J by 7 bases, leaving 16 bases between them. The CDR3 sequence: CASSLDLAVIREQYF. Here the CDR3 DNA reads TGTGCCAGCAGCTTAGATCTGGCTGTCATCCGGGAGCAGTACTTC.

The chain is built from TRBV7-9 and TRBJ2-3; 13 nucleotides align to TRBD2. In germline, CDR1 is SEHNR, CDR2 FQNEAQ (reference sequence). The J segment lost 2 bases and the V segment lost 5 bases, leaving 7 bases of the junction unmatched. The CDR3 extends over 17 amino acids. CDR3 sequence (DNA): TGTGCCAGCAGCCCCCGCACTAGCGGGAGGGTCACAGATACGCAGTATTTT. Amino acids: CASSPRTSGRVTDTQYF.

The chain is built from TRBV30 and TRBJ1-5; possibly TRBD1 for D (6 bases). The CDR3 runs to 16 residues. V lost 0 bases and J 7 bases, leaving 19 bases between the germline ends. The V gene's germline CDR1 is GTSNPN and CDR2 SVGIG (reference sequence). The CDR3, as DNA: TGTGCCTGGAGTGTAGGTATATGGGCAGGGGCCCAGCCCCAGCATTTT. Translation gives CAWSVGIWAGAQPQHF. The full variable domain, its missing parts supplied by reference TRBV30 and TRBJ1-5, is SQTIHQWPATLVQPVGSPLSLECTVEGTSNPNLYWYRQAAGRGLQLLFYSVGIGQISSEVPQNLSASRPQDRQFILSSKKLLLSDSGFYLCAWSVGIWAGAQPQHFGDGTRLSIL.

The chain is built from TRBV2 and TRBJ2-3; the D is unclear. Germline V CDR1 and CDR2: SNHLY, FYNNEI. This CDR3 is 12 amino acids long. Trimming shortened V by 7 bases and J by 4 bases, and 9 bases separated the two germline ends. CDR3 protein: CASISTADTQYF. CDR3 in DNA: TGTGCCAGCATTTCGACGGCAGATACGCAGTATTTT.

This clone appeared once. The CDR3: CASSPSGRQLVNYGYTF. The CDR3 DNA sequence: TGTGCCAGCAGCCCGTCTGGCCGGCAGCTCGTTAACTATGGCTACACCTTC. The V gene is TRBV7-9, the J gene TRBJ1-2; no definite D call. Trimming took off 5 bases at V and 1 base at J, with 20 bases between the two ends. CDR1 SEHNR and CDR2 FQNEAQ come from the germline V gene (reference sequence). The CDR3 spans 17 residues.

A note on this clone: Distinct nucleotide sequences in the sample also encode this CDR3. The chain carries TRBV27 and TRBJ2-7, with D unresolved. The CDR3 has 13 amino acids. V gave up 6 bases and J gave up 0 bases, with 9 bases separating them. From germline, CDR1 is MNHEY and CDR2 SMNVEV (reference sequence). The CDR3 loop is CASSPRTSYEQYF. CDR3 coding DNA: TGTGCCAGCAGCCCCAGGACCTCCTACGAGCAGTACTTC.

The chain has TRBV7-2 and TRBJ2-7; D not resolved. The germline V gene has CDR1 SGHTA and CDR2 FQGNSA. This CDR3 has 14 residues. Trimming cost V 4 bases and J 6 bases, with 16 bases left between them. The CDR3, as DNA: TGTGCCAGCAGCTACCGATTGCGTCCGGGCGAGCAGTACTTC. Translated: CASSYRLRPGEQYF. Together with reference TRBV7-2 and TRBJ2-7, the CDR3 gives the full variable domain: GAGVSQSPSNKVTEKGKDVELRCDPISGHTALYWYRQSLGQGLEFLIYFQGNSAPDKSGLPSDRFSAERTGGSVSTLTIQRTQQEDSAVYLCASSYRLRPGEQYFGPGTRLTVT.

CDR3 coding DNA: TGTGCCAGCAGTGGGCCGGTTGATGCCTCGAACACTGAAGCTTTCTTT. It encodes CASSGPVDASNTEAFF. This chain links TRBV2 with TRBJ1-1; no reliable D call. V gave up 4 bases and J gave up 1 base, with 16 bases separating them. The CDR3 contains 16 residues. The V gene's germline CDR1 is SNHLY and CDR2 FYNNEI.

The chain combines TRBV2 with TRBJ1-1; D not certain. There are 13 residues in the CDR3. V lost 1 base and J lost 5, with 8 bases in between. Germline V CDR1 and CDR2: SNHLY, FYNNEI. The CDR3 spells CASSEEGATEAFF. DNA of the CDR3: TGTGCCAGCAGTGAAGAGGGCGCGACTGAAGCTTTCTTT.

V gene TRBV9 combines with J gene TRBJ1-2; a possible D gene is TRBD1 (5 bases). The CDR3 runs to 14 residues. CDR1 is SGDLS, CDR2 YYNGEE, per germline. V was trimmed by 3 bases and J by 5 bases, leaving 14 bases between them. The CDR3 region is CASSGSGLMYGYTF. The CDR3 coding sequence is TGTGCCAGCAGCGGATCGGGACTGATGTATGGCTACACCTTC.

V and J are TRBV13 and TRBJ2-2; 10 bases agree with TRBD2. V was pared by 4 bases and J by 0 bases, with 5 bases of the junction left unmatched. This CDR3 is 17 amino acids long. Germline assignment: CDR1 PRHDT and CDR2 FYEKMQ (reference sequence). In DNA form, the CDR3 reads TGTGCCAGCAGCTCCTTAGCGGGAGGACCGAACACCGGGGAGCTGTTTTTT. Translated, it gives CASSSLAGGPNTGELFF.